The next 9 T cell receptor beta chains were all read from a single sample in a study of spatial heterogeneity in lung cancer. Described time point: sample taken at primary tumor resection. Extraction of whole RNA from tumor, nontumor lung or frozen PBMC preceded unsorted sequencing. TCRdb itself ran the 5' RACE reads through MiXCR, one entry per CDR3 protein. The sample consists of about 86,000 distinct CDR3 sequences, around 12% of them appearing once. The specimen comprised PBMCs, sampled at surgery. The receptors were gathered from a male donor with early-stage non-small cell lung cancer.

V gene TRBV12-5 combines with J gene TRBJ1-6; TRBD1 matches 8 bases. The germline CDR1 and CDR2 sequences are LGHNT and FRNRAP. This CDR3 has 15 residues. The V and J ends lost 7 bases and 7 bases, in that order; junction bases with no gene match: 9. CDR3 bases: TGTGCTAGTGCTCCTTGGGACAGGAAGAATTCACCCCTCCACTTT. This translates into CASAPWDRKNSPLHF.

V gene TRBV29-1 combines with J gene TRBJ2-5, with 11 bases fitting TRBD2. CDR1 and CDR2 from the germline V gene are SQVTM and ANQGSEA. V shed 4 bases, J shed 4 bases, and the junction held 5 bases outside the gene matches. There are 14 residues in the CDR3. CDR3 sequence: CSVGGGLAGETQYF. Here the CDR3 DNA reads TGCAGCGTTGGGGGAGGACTAGCGGGAGAGACCCAGTACTTC.

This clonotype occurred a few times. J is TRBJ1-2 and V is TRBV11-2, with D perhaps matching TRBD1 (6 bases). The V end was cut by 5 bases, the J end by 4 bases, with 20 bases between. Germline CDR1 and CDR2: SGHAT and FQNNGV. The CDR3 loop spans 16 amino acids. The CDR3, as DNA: TGTGCCAGCAGCCCAAGACAGTTGGGGGCAATCTATGGCTACACCTTC. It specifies CASSPRQLGAIYGYTF. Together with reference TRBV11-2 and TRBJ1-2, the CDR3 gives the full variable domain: EAGVAQSPRYKIIEKRQSVAFWCNPISGHATLYWYQQILGQGPKLLIQFQNNGVVDDSQLPKDRFSAERLKGVDSTLKIQPAKLEDSAVYLCASSPRQLGAIYGYTFGSGTRLTVV.

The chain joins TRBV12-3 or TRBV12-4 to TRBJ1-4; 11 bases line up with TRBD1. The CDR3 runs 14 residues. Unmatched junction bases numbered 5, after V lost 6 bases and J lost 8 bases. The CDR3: CASSHGQGAEKLFF. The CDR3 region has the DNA TGTGCCAGCAGCCACGGACAGGGGGCGGAAAAACTGTTTTTT.

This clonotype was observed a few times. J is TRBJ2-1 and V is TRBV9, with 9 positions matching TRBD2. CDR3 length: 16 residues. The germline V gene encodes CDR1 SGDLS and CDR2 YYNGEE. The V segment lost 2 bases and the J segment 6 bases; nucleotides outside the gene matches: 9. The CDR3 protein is CASSVSPAGGGNEQFF. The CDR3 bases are TGTGCCAGCAGCGTCAGCCCAGCGGGGGGCGGCAATGAGCAGTTCTTC. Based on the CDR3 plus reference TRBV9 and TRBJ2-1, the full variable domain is DSGVTQTPKHLITATGQRVTLRCSPRSGDLSVYWYQQSLDQGLQFLIQYYNGEERAKGNILERFSAQQFPDLHSELNLSSLELGDSALYFCASSVSPAGGGNEQFFGPGTRLTVL.

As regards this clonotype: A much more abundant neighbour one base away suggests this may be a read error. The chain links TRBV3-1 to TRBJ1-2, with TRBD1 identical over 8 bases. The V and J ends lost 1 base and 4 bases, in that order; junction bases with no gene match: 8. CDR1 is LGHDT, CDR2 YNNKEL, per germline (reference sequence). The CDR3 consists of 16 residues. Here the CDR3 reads CASSQGTRQGSYGYTF. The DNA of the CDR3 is TGTGCCAGCAGCCAAGGTACGAGACAGGGGAGCTATGGCTACACCTTC. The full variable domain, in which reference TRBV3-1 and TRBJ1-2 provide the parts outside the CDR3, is DTAVSQTPKYLVTQMGNDKSIKCEQNLGHDTMYWYKQDSKKFLKIMFSYNNKELIINETVPNRFSPKSPDKAHLNLHINSLELGDSAVYFCASSQGTRQGSYGYTFGSGTRLTVV.

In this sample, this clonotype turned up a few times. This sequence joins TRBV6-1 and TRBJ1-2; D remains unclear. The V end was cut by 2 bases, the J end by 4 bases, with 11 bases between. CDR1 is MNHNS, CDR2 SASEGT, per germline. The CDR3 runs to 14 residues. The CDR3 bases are TGTGCCAGCAGTGAACAACAAGGATCCTATGGCTACACCTTC. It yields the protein CASSEQQGSYGYTF.

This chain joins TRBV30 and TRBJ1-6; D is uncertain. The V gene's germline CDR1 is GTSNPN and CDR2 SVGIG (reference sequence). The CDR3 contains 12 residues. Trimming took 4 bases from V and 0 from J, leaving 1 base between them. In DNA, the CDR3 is TGTGCCTGGACCTCCTATAATTCACCCCTCCACTTT. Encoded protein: CAWTSYNSPLHF.

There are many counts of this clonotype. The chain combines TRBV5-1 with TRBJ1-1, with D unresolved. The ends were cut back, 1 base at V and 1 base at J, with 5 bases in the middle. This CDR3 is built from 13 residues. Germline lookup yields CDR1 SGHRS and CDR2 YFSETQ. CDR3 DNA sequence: TGCGCCAGCAGCTTGACCCCGAACACTGAAGCTTTCTTT. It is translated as CASSLTPNTEAFF.